This passage covers 18 T cell receptor beta chains from one sample sequenced in a study of spatial heterogeneity in lung cancer. Time point of the sample: blood at routine non-recurrence follow-up after resection. Each CDR3 protein is one row after TCRdb ran MiXCR on the 5' RACE reads. This table holds about 70,000 distinct CDR3 sequences, less than 9.5% found once. This specimen was PBMCs, taken at follow-up. These receptors all stem from a female donor with early-stage non-small cell lung cancer.

The J gene is TRBJ1-5, the V gene TRBV6-2 or TRBV6-3, with 7 bases lining up with TRBD1. Germline CDR1 MNHEY, CDR2 SVGEGT. V lost 7 bases to trimming and J lost 3 bases; unmatched junction nucleotides: 21. This CDR3 contains 19 residues. CDR3 protein: CASKLRTLRTGGNNQPQHF. The CDR3 DNA sequence: TGTGCCAGCAAGTTAAGAACCCTCCGGACAGGAGGAAACAATCAGCCCCAGCATTTT.

This clonotype was picked up a small number of times. This chain joins TRBV2 and TRBJ2-3; D is uncertain. Trimming pared 8 bases from V and 2 bases from J, leaving 5 bases between. CDR1 and CDR2 (germline): SNHLY, FYNNEI. This CDR3 comprises 11 residues. CDR3 sequence reads: CASRFTDTQYF. CDR3 nucleotides: TGTGCCAGCCGATTCACAGATACGCAGTATTTT.

This clonotype was counted many times. This chain uses TRBV6-1 with TRBJ2-4; TRBD1 might be the D (6 bases). The germline V gene encodes CDR1 MNHNS and CDR2 SASEGT. CDR3 length: 14 residues. Between the trimmed V and J ends, which lost 3 bases and 8 bases, there was a span of 14 bases. CDR3: CASSDPGHRDIQYF. In DNA, the CDR3 is TGTGCCAGCAGTGACCCGGGACACCGAGACATTCAGTACTTC.

This clonotype was counted ten times or more. Mismatch with germline at one junction end may stem from a read error. The V and J genes are TRBV6-5 and TRBJ2-4, with D tentatively TRBD1 (5 bases). Germline CDR1 MNHEY, CDR2 SVGAGI. The CDR3 is 15 amino acids. The CDR3 reads CASSLDRSPKNIQYF. CDR3 DNA: TGTGCCAGTAGTTTAGACAGATCTCCCAAAAACATTCAGTACTTC.

At least ten counts were recorded for this clonotype. The CDR3 bases are TGTGCCACCAGTGATACGGGGCCCACCGGGGAGCTGTTTTTT. This encodes CATSDTGPTGELFF. This chain links TRBV24-1 with TRBJ2-2, with D perhaps assigned TRBD1 or TRBD2 (5 bases each). This CDR3 spans 14 amino acids. The V end was cut by 3 bases, the J end by 4 bases, with 8 bases between. The germline CDR1 and CDR2 sequences are KGHDR and SFDVKD.

This clonotype was counted a few times. The chain joins TRBV29-1 to TRBJ2-5; 10 bases are a match to TRBD2. The germline V gene encodes CDR1 SQVTM and CDR2 ANQGSEA. V gave up 7 bases and J gave up 1 base; unmatched junction bases: 12. The CDR3 is 16 amino acids. The CDR3 DNA reads TGCAGCGGACCCGGGACTAGCGCGAGACCCCAAGAGACCCAGTACTTC. Its translation: CSGPGTSARPQETQYF.

This clonotype was counted only a few times. V is TRBV24-1 and J is TRBJ1-1; unclear D gene. V lost 8 bases and J 1 base, leaving 10 bases between the germline ends. Germline V lookup: CDR1 KGHDR, CDR2 SFDVKD. This CDR3 is built from 13 residues. The CDR3 reads CATKATENTEAFF. CDR3 DNA: TGTGCCACCAAAGCGACGGAGAACACTGAAGCTTTCTTT.

This clonotype was counted many times. This chain uses TRBV3-1 with TRBJ1-1; D is uncertain. Trimming removed 6 bases from V and 11 bases from J, with 19 bases in between. This CDR3 contains 13 residues. CDR1 and CDR2 from the germline V gene are LGHDT and YNNKEL (reference sequence). In DNA form, the CDR3 reads TGTGCCAGCAGTACTCCGGGCCCGACGGTGGCTTTCTTT. Protein: CASSTPGPTVAFF. Using reference TRBV3-1 and TRBJ1-1 for the parts outside the CDR3, the full variable domain is DTAVSQTPKYLVTQMGNDKSIKCEQNLGHDTMYWYKQDSKKFLKIMFSYNNKELIINETVPNRFSPKSPDKAHLNLHINSLELGDSAVYFCASSTPGPTVAFFGQGTRLTVV.

The rearrangement links TRBV5-1 to TRBJ2-5; TRBD2 matches at 11 bases. CDR1 is SGHRS, CDR2 YFSETQ, per germline. V trimming: 2 bases; J trimming: 3 bases; junction bases outside the gene matches: 6. The CDR3 covers 16 residues. DNA of the CDR3: TGCGCCAGCAGCTTCGTTGGGACTAGCGGAAAAGAGACCCAGTACTTC. This sequence encodes CASSFVGTSGKETQYF.

This clonotype was seen many times. The chain recombines TRBV18 with TRBJ1-2, with 7 bases fitting TRBD1. Trimming took 3 bases from V and 6 from J; bases not matched to a gene: 4. Germline values: CDR1 KGHSH, CDR2 LQKENI. The CDR3 is 13 residues long. DNA of the CDR3: TGTGCCAGCTCACCCGGGACAGAGGATGGCTACACCTTC. Protein: CASSPGTEDGYTF. The variable domain in full, with the rest retrieved from reference TRBV18 and TRBJ1-2, is NAGVMQNPRHLVRRRGQEARLRCSPMKGHSHVYWYRQLPEEGLKFMVYLQKENIIDESGMPKERFSAEFPKEGPSILRIQQVVRGDSAAYFCASSPGTEDGYTFGSGTRLTVV.

This clonotype was detected a few times. The chain links TRBV20-1 to TRBJ2-7; TRBD1 matches 7 bases. The germline gives CDR1 DFQATT, CDR2 SNEGSKA (reference sequence). The J segment lost 0 bases and the V segment lost 0 bases, leaving 5 bases of the junction unmatched. The CDR3 loop spans 15 amino acids. In DNA, the CDR3 is TGCAGTGCTAGAGATTTGGCAGGGGGCTCCTACGAGCAGTACTTC. As protein: CSARDLAGGSYEQYF.

The table lists this clonotype with many counts. The V call is TRBV3-1, the J call TRBJ2-1; 12 nucleotides match TRBD2. Germline CDR1 is LGHDT and CDR2 is YNNKEL (reference sequence). This CDR3 region has 19 residues. The ends lost 4 bases at V and 0 bases at J; junction bases unmatched: 10. In nucleotides, the CDR3 is TGTGCCAGCAGCCCTAAGGTGCGGACTAGCGGGACCTCCTACAATGAGCAGTTCTTC. Translated, it gives CASSPKVRTSGTSYNEQFF.

In its sample, this clonotype was seen many times. The chain uses TRBV13 and TRBJ2-7; 9 bases are a match to TRBD1. The CDR3 spans 15 residues. Trimming removed 0 bases from V and 5 bases from J; junction bases left unmatched: 5. The germline gives CDR1 PRHDT, CDR2 FYEKMQ (reference sequence). The CDR3 bases are TGTGCCAGCAGCTTAGGCGGGACAGGGACCCACGAGCAGTACTTC. Amino acids: CASSLGGTGTHEQYF.

This clonotype was found a few times. The gene calls are TRBV28 and TRBJ1-1; 7 positions agree with TRBD1. CDR1 and CDR2 from the germline V gene are MDHEN and SYDVKM. Trimming cost V 6 bases and J 6 bases; bases outside gene matches: 7. The CDR3 is made up of 13 amino acids. CDR3 protein: CASRTGVGSEAFF. For the CDR3, the DNA is TGTGCCAGCAGAACAGGGGTTGGCTCTGAAGCTTTCTTT.

This clonotype was counted many times. This sequence joins TRBV27 and TRBJ1-6; the D gene is possibly TRBD1 (5 bases). Germline V gene lookup returns CDR1 MNHEY and CDR2 SMNVEV (reference sequence). The CDR3 extends over 13 amino acids. V lost 8 bases to trimming and J lost 8 bases, with 13 bases between them. CDR3 residues: CASSRGGDSPLHF. The CDR3 region has the DNA TGTGCCAGCTCGCGGGGCGGCGATTCACCCCTCCACTTT.

This clonotype was observed many times. The rearrangement links TRBV5-1 to TRBJ2-1; 9 bases align to TRBD2. The V and J ends lost 3 bases and 5 bases, in that order; junction bases with no gene match: 9. Germline CDR1 reads SGHRS; CDR2 reads YFSETQ. The CDR3 length is 16 residues. Here the CDR3 DNA reads TGCGCCAGCAGCTACCTTAGCGGGAGCGCGAACAATGAGCAGTTCTTC. Translation gives CASSYLSGSANNEQFF.

This clonotype was recorded at least ten times. The V gene is TRBV30, the J gene TRBJ1-1, with D uncertain. Between the trimmed V and J ends, which lost 2 bases and 0 bases, there was a span of 10 bases. Germline V gene data show CDR1 as GTSNPN and CDR2 as SVGIG (reference sequence). The CDR3 runs 14 residues. The CDR3 is CAWSSPFMNTEAFF. CDR3 DNA sequence: TGTGCCTGGAGTTCTCCGTTTATGAACACTGAAGCTTTCTTT.

This clonotype was recorded at least ten times. V and J are TRBV20-1 and TRBJ1-1; 7 nucleotides line up with TRBD1. J was trimmed by 2 bases and V by 1 base; bases with no gene match: 4. The CDR3 is made up of 14 amino acids. The germline V gene has CDR1 DFQATT and CDR2 SNEGSKA (reference sequence). CDR3 region: CSARGDRDNTEAFF. The CDR3 nucleotides read TGCAGTGCTAGAGGTGACAGGGATAACACTGAAGCTTTCTTT.